Detailed here is one TCR beta chain. This sample was taken from a study of blood T cell repertoires in COVID-19. About the study: The cDNA or gDNA used as material had been derived from T cells, B-cell-depleted T cells, or PBMCs.

The germline V gene encodes CDR1 SGHAT and CDR2 FQDESV (reference sequence). V was trimmed by 7 bases and J by 5 bases, leaving 18 bases between them. CDR3 length: 15 residues. Profiling relied on immunoSEQ multiplex PCR, and the TCRdb table lists in-frame clones only, not all of them. The sample records some 500,000 clones, 85% to 90% being singletons. The sequence was obtained from a woman aged 50 to 65 with COVID-19, enrolled during active disease. The chain employs TRBV11-1 and TRBJ2-1; a possible D gene is TRBD2 (5 bases). Sequencing used peripheral blood. CDR3 in DNA: TGTGCCAGCACCCCTGAGCCCGGGAAAAACAATGAGCAGTTCTTC. This encodes CASTPEPGKNNEQFF.